Listed here are 13 T cell receptor beta chains from one sample, sequenced in a study of T cells after yellow fever vaccination. MiXCR, applied by TCRdb to the 5' RACE reads, yields one record per CDR3 protein. The data hold some 130,000 distinct CDR3 sequences, with 6.6% observed a single time. The source was CD4+ T cells sorted from PBMCs, collected 10 days after the yellow fever booster vaccination. The receptors come from a young man who received the YFV17D yellow fever vaccine.

This clonotype showed up many times. The gene calls are TRBV10-3 and TRBJ2-7, with 8 bases identical to TRBD2. The CDR3 runs 14 residues. With V trimmed by 10 bases and J by 0 bases, 8 bases remained unmatched. The germline V gene encodes CDR1 ENHRY and CDR2 SYGVKD. The CDR3 nucleotides are TGTGCCACCTCGAGTAGCGGGACCTCCTACGAGCAGTACTTC. It translates to CATSSSGTSYEQYF.

In this sample, this clonotype turned up many times. This rearrangement joins TRBV5-5 to TRBJ1-4, with a tentative D call TRBD1 (6 bases). CDR1 is SGHKS, CDR2 YYEKEE, per germline (reference sequence). Trimming pared 0 bases from V and 4 bases from J, leaving 13 bases between. This CDR3 spans 16 amino acids. CDR3: CASSLVPGAINEKLFF. The CDR3 DNA is TGTGCCAGCAGCTTGGTTCCGGGGGCGATTAATGAAAAACTGTTTTTT. Filled out from reference TRBV5-5 and TRBJ1-4, the complete variable domain reads DAGVTQSPTHLIKTRGQQVTLRCSPISGHKSVSWYQQVLGQGPQFIFQYYEKEERGRGNFPDRFSARQFPNYSSELNVNALLLGDSALYLCASSLVPGAINEKLFFGSGTQLSVL.

There are many counts of this clonotype. This chain links TRBV2 with TRBJ2-7; D is undetermined. Germline CDR1 reads SNHLY; CDR2 reads FYNNEI. CDR3 length equals 10 residues. Trimming pared 6 bases from V and 5 bases from J, leaving 5 bases between. Here the CDR3 DNA reads TGTGCCAGCAGGTGGGACGAGCAGTACTTC. Residues: CASRWDEQYF.

This clonotype has at least ten counts. The chain uses TRBV7-3 and TRBJ2-1, with D possibly TRBD2 on 6 matching bases. Per the germline V gene, CDR1 is SGHTA and CDR2 is FQGTGA. The CDR3 spans 14 residues. Trimming left V 5 bases short and J 4 bases short, with 12 bases between. CDR3 region: CASSPPGLYNEQFF. For the CDR3, the DNA is TGTGCCAGCAGCCCCCCGGGACTGTACAATGAGCAGTTCTTC. Based on the CDR3 plus reference TRBV7-3 and TRBJ2-1, the full variable domain is GAGVSQTPSNKVTEKGKYVELRCDPISGHTALYWYRQSLGQGPEFLIYFQGTGAADDSGLPNDRFFAVRPEGSVSTLKIQRTERGDSAVYLCASSPPGLYNEQFFGPGTRLTVL.

At least ten counts were recorded for this clonotype. The chain has TRBV6-6 and TRBJ1-5, with a possible D match to TRBD1 (5 bases). The V gene's germline CDR1 is MNHNY and CDR2 SVGAGI (reference sequence). Trimming cost V 6 bases and J 1 base, with 7 bases left between them. CDR3 length: 13 amino acids. CDR3 coding DNA: TGTGCCAGCAGGGGGGTGAGCAATCAGCCCCAGCATTTT. It yields the protein CASRGVSNQPQHF.

V usage is TRBV30 and J usage is TRBJ1-6; D is ambiguous. The CDR3 spans 14 residues. The germline gives CDR1 GTSNPN, CDR2 SVGIG (reference sequence). Trimming cost V 2 bases and J 8 bases, with 13 bases left between them. CDR3: CAWSSPARDSPLHF. CDR3 DNA: TGTGCCTGGAGTTCACCCGCAAGGGATTCACCCCTCCACTTT.

The chain couples TRBV5-3 to TRBJ1-5, with TRBD1 as a possible D gene (5 bases). TRBV5-3 is assigned to the ORF class and has an uncertain function. CDR3 size: 16 residues. V lost 3 bases to trimming and J lost 0 bases, with 13 bases between them. In DNA form, the CDR3 reads TGTGCCAGAAGCTCCATCCAGGGTCGTAGCAATCAGCCCCAGCATTTT. As protein: CARSSIQGRSNQPQHF.

This clonotype has at least ten counts. The chain couples TRBV7-2 to TRBJ2-1; D may be TRBD2 (7 bases). This CDR3 is 17 amino acids long. Germline CDR1 reads SGHTA; CDR2 reads FQGNSA. V was shortened by 1 base and J by 7 bases, with 20 bases between the two germline ends. The CDR3 nucleotides read TGTGCCAGCAGCTTAGGTGCGGGGGCGAATCTGTGGAATGAGCAGTTCTTC. Amino acid sequence: CASSLGAGANLWNEQFF.

This clonotype has more than one count but fewer than ten. V usage is TRBV15 and J usage is TRBJ1-2; D gene ambiguous. CDR1 and CDR2 from the germline V gene are LNHNV and YYDKDF (reference sequence). Trimming left V 0 bases short and J 3 bases short, with 14 bases between. The CDR3 sequence is 16 residues long. The CDR3 region has the DNA TGTGCCACCAGCAGAGATCGAGGCAGCCGATACTATGGCTACACCTTC. Residues: CATSRDRGSRYYGYTF.

The gene calls are TRBV5-4 and TRBJ2-1; D possibly corresponds to TRBD1 (6 bases). In germline, CDR1 is SGHNT, CDR2 YYREEE (reference sequence). CDR3 length equals 17 residues. Deletions cut 3 bases from V and 0 bases from J, with 16 bases between. CDR3 amino acids: CASSSTGYQLSYNEQFF. For the CDR3, the DNA is TGTGCCAGCAGCTCGACAGGATACCAGCTCTCCTACAATGAGCAGTTCTTC.

This clonotype was recorded at least ten times. The gene calls are TRBV19 and TRBJ2-1, with TRBD2 as a possible D gene (5 bases). This CDR3 contains 15 residues. Germline values: CDR1 LNHDA, CDR2 SQIVND (reference sequence). The germline V and J ends were trimmed by 5 bases and 6 bases, with 17 bases remaining between them. In nucleotides, the CDR3 is TGTGCCAGTAGTCCCCGCCAGGCGAGGGCCAATGAGCAGTTCTTC. It is translated as CASSPRQARANEQFF.

This clonotype was found a few times. The J gene is TRBJ2-1, the V gene TRBV20-1, with 9 positions matching TRBD2. V shed 5 bases and J 0 bases; nucleotides not matched to a gene: 2. Per the germline V gene, CDR1 is DFQATT and CDR2 is SNEGSKA (reference sequence). This CDR3 comprises 14 residues. The CDR3 loop reads CSALAGSSYNEQFF. The CDR3, as DNA: TGCAGTGCTCTAGCGGGGAGCTCCTACAATGAGCAGTTCTTC.

At least ten counts were recorded for this clonotype. For the CDR3, the DNA is TGTGCCAGTTCTGTTAGACCGGGGACCCCCAATCAGCCCCAGCATTTT. Protein sequence: CASSVRPGTPNQPQHF. V and J are TRBV19 and TRBJ1-5; perhaps TRBD1 as D (5 bases). Germline V gene data show CDR1 as LNHDA and CDR2 as SQIVND (reference sequence). The V and J ends lost 8 bases and 3 bases respectively, with 20 bases between them. This CDR3 comprises 16 residues.